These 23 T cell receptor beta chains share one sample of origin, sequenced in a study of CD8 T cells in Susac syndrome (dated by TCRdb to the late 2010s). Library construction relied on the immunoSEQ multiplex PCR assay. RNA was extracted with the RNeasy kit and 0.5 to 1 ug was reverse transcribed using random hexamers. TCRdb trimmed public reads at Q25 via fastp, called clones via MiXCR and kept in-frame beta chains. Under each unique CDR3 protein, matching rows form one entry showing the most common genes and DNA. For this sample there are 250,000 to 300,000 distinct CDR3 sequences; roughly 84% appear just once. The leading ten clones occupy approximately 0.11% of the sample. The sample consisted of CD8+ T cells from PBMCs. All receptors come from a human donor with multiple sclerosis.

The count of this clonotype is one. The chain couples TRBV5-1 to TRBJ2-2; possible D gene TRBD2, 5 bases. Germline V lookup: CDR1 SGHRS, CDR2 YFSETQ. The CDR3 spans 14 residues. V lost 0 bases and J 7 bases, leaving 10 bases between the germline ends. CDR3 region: CASSLARVGGELFF. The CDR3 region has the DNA TGCGCCAGCAGCTTGGCGAGGGTCGGCGGGGAGCTGTTTTTT.

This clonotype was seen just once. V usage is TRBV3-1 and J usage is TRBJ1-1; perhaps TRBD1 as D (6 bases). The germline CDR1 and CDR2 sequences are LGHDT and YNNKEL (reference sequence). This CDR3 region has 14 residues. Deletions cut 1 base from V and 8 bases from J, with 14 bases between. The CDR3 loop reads CASSQVPQGPEAFF. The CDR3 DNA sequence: TGTGCCAGCAGCCAAGTCCCACAGGGTCCCGAAGCTTTCTTT.

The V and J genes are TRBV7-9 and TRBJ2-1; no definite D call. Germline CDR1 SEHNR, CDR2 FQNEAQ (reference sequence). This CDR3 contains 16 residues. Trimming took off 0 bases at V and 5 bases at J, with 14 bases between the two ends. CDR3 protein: CASSLAPQAPNNEQFF. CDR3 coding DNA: TGTGCCAGCAGCTTAGCACCCCAGGCGCCGAACAATGAGCAGTTCTTC. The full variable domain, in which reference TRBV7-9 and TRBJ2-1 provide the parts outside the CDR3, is DTGVSQNPRHKITKRGQNVTFRCDPISEHNRLYWYRQTLGQGPEFLTYFQNEAQLEKSRLLSDRFSAERPKGSFSTLEIQRTEQGDSAMYLCASSLAPQAPNNEQFFGPGTRLTVL.

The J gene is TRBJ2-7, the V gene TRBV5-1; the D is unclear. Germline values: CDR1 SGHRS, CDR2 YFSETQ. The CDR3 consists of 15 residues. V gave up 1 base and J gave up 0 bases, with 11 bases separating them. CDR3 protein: CASSLIPKPSYEQYF. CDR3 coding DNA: TGCGCCAGCAGCTTGATCCCCAAGCCCTCCTACGAGCAGTACTTC.

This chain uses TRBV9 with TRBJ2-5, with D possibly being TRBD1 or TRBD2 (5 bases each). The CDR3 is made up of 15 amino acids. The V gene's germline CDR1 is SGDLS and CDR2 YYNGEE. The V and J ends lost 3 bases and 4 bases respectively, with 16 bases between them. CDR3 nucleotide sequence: TGTGCCAGCAGCGCTAGTGGGACCACTTCAGAGACCCAGTACTTC. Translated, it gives CASSASGTTSETQYF.

For the CDR3, the DNA is TGTGCCACCATGAACCCAATCTCTCCTGGAAACACCATATATTTT. Its translation: CATMNPISPGNTIYF. This chain uses TRBV10-3 with TRBJ1-3; no clear D. With 10 bases removed from V and 2 bases from J, the gap between germline ends came to 18 bases. The CDR3 spans 15 residues. Germline V gene lookup returns CDR1 ENHRY and CDR2 SYGVKD.

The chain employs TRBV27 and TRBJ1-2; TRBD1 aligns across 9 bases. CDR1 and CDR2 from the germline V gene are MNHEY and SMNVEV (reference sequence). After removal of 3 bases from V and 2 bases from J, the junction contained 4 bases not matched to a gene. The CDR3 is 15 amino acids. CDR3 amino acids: CASSFTGTGNYGYTF. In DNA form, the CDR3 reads TGTGCCAGCAGTTTCACCGGGACAGGGAACTATGGCTACACCTTC.

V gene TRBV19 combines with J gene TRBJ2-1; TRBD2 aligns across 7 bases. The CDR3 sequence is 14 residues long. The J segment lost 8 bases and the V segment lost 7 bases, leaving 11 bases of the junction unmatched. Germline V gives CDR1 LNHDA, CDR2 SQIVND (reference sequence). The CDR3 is CASIDRTSRHEQFF. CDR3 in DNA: TGTGCCAGTATCGATCGGACTAGTCGCCATGAGCAGTTCTTC.

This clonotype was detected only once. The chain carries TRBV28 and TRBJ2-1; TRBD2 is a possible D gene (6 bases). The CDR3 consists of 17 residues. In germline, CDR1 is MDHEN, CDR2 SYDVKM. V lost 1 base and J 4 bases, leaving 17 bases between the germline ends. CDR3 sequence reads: CASSLSIWGDRYNEQFF. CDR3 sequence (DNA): TGTGCCAGCAGTTTATCGATCTGGGGGGACCGGTACAATGAGCAGTTCTTC.

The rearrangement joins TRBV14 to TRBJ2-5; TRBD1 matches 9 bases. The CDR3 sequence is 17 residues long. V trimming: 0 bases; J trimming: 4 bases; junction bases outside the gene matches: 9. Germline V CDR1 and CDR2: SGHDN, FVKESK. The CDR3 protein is CASSQEITGQGTETQYF. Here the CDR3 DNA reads TGTGCCAGCAGCCAAGAAATCACGGGACAGGGTACAGAGACCCAGTACTTC.

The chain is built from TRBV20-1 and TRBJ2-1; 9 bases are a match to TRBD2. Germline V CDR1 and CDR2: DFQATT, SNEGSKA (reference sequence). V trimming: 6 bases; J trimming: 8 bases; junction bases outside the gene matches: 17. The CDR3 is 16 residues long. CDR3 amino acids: CSAKRTGTSIIDEQFF. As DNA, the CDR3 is TGCAGTGCCAAGCGTACCGGGACTAGCATTATCGATGAGCAGTTCTTC.

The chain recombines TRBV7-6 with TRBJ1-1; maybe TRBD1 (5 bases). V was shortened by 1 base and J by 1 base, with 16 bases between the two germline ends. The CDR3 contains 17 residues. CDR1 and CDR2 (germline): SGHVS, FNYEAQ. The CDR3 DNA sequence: TGTGCCAGCAGCTTAGGAGCCCAGCGGGGCTGGAACACTGAAGCTTTCTTT. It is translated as CASSLGAQRGWNTEAFF.

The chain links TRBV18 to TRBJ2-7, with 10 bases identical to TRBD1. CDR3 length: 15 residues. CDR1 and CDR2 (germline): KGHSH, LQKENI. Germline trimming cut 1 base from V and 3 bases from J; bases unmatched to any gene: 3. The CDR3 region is CASSPRDRGNYEQYF. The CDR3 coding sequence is TGTGCCAGCTCACCACGGGACAGGGGAAACTACGAGCAGTACTTC.

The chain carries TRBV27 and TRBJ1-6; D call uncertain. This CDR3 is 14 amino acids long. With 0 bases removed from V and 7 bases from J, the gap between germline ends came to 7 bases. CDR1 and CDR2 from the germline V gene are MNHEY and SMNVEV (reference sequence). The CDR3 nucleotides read TGTGCCAGCAGTTTATCAACAGCGAATTCACCCCTCCACTTT. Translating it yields CASSLSTANSPLHF.

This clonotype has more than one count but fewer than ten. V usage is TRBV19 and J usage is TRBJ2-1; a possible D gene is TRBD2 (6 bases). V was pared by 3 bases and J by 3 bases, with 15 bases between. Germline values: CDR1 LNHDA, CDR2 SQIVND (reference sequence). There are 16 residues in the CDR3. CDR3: CASSMSWEDIYNEQFF. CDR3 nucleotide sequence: TGTGCCAGTAGTATGTCCTGGGAGGACATCTACAATGAGCAGTTCTTC. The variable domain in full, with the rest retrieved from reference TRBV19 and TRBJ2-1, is DGGITQSPKYLFRKEGQNVTLSCEQNLNHDAMYWYRQDPGQGLRLIYYSQIVNDFQKGDIAEGYSVSREKKESFPLTVTSAQKNPTAFYLCASSMSWEDIYNEQFFGPGTRLTVL.

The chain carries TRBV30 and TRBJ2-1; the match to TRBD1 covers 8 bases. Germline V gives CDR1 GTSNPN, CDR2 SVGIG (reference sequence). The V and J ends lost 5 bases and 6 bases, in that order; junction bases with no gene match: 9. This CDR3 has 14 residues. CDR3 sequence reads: CAWSRRTGINEQFF. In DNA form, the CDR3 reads TGTGCCTGGTCTCGCCGGACAGGGATCAATGAGCAGTTCTTC.

CDR3 amino acids: CASSFNLAYEQYF. The CDR3 DNA reads as TGTGCCAGCAGCTTCAACCTGGCCTACGAGCAGTACTTC. The chain is built from TRBV7-9 and TRBJ2-7; D unresolved. Germline assignment: CDR1 SEHNR and CDR2 FQNEAQ (reference sequence). This CDR3 region has 13 residues. With 3 bases removed from V and 2 bases from J, the gap between germline ends came to 8 bases. Full variable domain (remainder filled in from reference TRBV7-9 and TRBJ2-7): DTGVSQNPRHKITKRGQNVTFRCDPISEHNRLYWYRQTLGQGPEFLTYFQNEAQLEKSRLLSDRFSAERPKGSFSTLEIQRTEQGDSAMYLCASSFNLAYEQYFGPGTRLTVT.

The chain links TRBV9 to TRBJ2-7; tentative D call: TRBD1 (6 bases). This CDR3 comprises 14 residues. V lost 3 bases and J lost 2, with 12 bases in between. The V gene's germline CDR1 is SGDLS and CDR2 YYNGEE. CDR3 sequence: CASSAWDTPYEQYF. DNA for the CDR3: TGTGCCAGCAGCGCCTGGGACACCCCCTACGAGCAGTACTTC.

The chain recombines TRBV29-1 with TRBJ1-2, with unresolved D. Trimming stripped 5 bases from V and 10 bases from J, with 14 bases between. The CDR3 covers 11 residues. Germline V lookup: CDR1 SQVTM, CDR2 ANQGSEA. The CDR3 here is CSVLHISDYTF. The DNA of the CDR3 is TGCAGCGTTCTCCACATCAGTGACTACACCTTC.

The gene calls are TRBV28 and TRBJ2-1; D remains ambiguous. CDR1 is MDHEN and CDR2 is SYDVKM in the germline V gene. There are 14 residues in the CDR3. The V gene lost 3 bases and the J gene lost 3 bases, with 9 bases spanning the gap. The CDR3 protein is CASSFGSGYNEQFF. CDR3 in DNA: TGTGCCAGCAGTTTCGGCTCAGGCTACAATGAGCAGTTCTTC. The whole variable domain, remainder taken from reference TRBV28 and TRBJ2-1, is DVKVTQSSRYLVKRTGEKVFLECVQDMDHENMFWYRQDPGLGLRLIYFSYDVKMKEKGDIPEGYSVSREKKERFSLILESASTNQTSMYLCASSFGSGYNEQFFGPGTRLTVL.

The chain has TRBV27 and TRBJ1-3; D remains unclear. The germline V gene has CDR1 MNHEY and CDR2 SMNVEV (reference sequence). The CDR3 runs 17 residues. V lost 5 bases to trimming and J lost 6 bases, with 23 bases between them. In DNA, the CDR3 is TGTGCCAGCAGTCCAACCACCGCGAGGTTTAATCCAAACACCATATATTTT. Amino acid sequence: CASSPTTARFNPNTIYF.

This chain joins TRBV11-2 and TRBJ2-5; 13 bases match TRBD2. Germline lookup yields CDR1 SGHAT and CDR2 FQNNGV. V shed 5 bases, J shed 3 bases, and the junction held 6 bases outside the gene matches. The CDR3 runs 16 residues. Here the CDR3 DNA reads TGTGCCAGCAGCCGAGGACTAGCGGGAGAGGAAGAGACCCAGTACTTC. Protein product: CASSRGLAGEEETQYF.

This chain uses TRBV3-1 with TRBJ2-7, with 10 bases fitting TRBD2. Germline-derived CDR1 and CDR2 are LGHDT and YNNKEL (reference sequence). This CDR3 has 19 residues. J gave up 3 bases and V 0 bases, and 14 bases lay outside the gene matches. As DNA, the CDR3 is TGTGCCAGCAGCCAAGATCCGAGCGGGAGGGTTTGGGGGGACTACGAGCAGTACTTC. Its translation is CASSQDPSGRVWGDYEQYF.